The T cell receptor (beta chain) under discussion was sequenced for a study of CD8 T cells in ankylosing spondylitis. Study outcomes and limitations: Disease-associated clones were reportedly significantly overrepresented in matched ankylosing spondylitis synovial fluid.

TCRdb independently ran MiXCR on the 5' RACE reads; one entry per CDR3 protein. The table lists 220,000 or so distinct CDR3 sequences, 10% to 13% of them singletons. This clonotype was detected many times. Its antigen is not known. This CDR3 contains 15 residues. With 5 bases clipped from V and 0 bases from J, the junction kept 6 bases outside the gene matches. The V and J genes are TRBV12-3 or TRBV12-4 and TRBJ2-7; 8 bases map to TRBD1. Sequencing input: blood, either unsorted or a sorted T cell fraction (not recorded which). The source is a male donor with ankylosing spondylitis or in good health (not recorded which). The CDR3 bases are TGTGCCAGCAGTCCAGGCACAGGGGGCTCCTACGAGCAGTACTTC. This encodes CASSPGTGGSYEQYF.